The 8 T cell receptor beta chains below come from one sample, sequenced in a study of cytomegalovirus exposure and HLA in healthy donors. PCR used 60 Vbeta primers and 13 Jbeta primers. This table comes from immunoSEQ multiplex PCR, and its TCRdb copy is limited to in-frame clones, with some not included. The top ten clones hold almost 5% of a sample with more than 95,000 clones, 60% to 85% of them seen once. The specimen sequenced was PBMCs. The receptors derive from a man aged 45-65 years in good health and CMV-seropositive.

This clone was recorded once. This chain uses TRBV5-1 with TRBJ2-5, with TRBD2 as a possible D gene (6 bases). CDR1 SGHRS and CDR2 YFSETQ come from the germline V gene. The CDR3 is made up of 14 amino acids. V was trimmed by 6 bases and J by 4 bases, leaving 16 bases between them. CDR3 nucleotide sequence: TGCGCCAGCATGTCCGGGGGTAGGGGAGAGACCCAGTACTTC. Protein: CASMSGGRGETQYF. Complete variable domain (other parts from reference TRBV5-1 and TRBJ2-5): KAGVTQTPRYLIKTRGQQVTLSCSPISGHRSVSWYQQTPGQGLQFLFEYFSETQRNKGNFPGRFSGRQFSNSRSEMNVSTLELGDSALYLCASMSGGRGETQYFGPGTRLLVL.

The chain uses TRBV15 and TRBJ1-1, with 9 nucleotides matching TRBD1. CDR1 is LNHNV and CDR2 is YYDKDF in the germline V gene (reference sequence). This CDR3 comprises 16 residues. J lost 5 bases, V lost 1 base, and 8 bases had no gene match. CDR3: CATSRAPTGGWTEAFF. CDR3 nucleotide sequence: TGTGCCACCAGCAGAGCTCCGACAGGGGGGTGGACTGAAGCTTTCTTT.

The chain joins TRBV5-6 to TRBJ1-2; TRBD1 is a possible D gene (5 bases). Per the germline V gene, CDR1 is SGHDT and CDR2 is YYEEEE. The CDR3 covers 14 residues. Trimming pared 0 bases from V and 7 bases from J, leaving 13 bases between. CDR3 nucleotides: TGTGCCAGCAGCTTGGGACGGGGGACGTCTGGCTACACCTTC. Its translation: CASSLGRGTSGYTF. Variable domain in full (rest from reference TRBV5-6 and TRBJ1-2): DAGVTQSPTHLIKTRGQQVTLRCSPKSGHDTVSWYQQALGQGPQFIFQYYEEEERQRGNFPDRFSGHQFPNYSSELNVNALLLGDSALYLCASSLGRGTSGYTFGSGTRLTVV.

V is TRBV7-2 and J is TRBJ2-1; 15 bases are a match to TRBD2. Trimming cost V 5 bases and J 8 bases; bases outside gene matches: 7. The germline CDR1 and CDR2 sequences are SGHTA and FQGNSA. The CDR3 is 16 residues long. CDR3 region: CASSPGTSGRSDEQFF. CDR3 DNA sequence: TGTGCCAGCAGCCCTGGGACTAGCGGGAGGTCGGATGAGCAGTTCTTC.

V is TRBV5-6 and J is TRBJ2-2, with D hard to call. Deletions cut 0 bases from V and 7 bases from J, with 4 bases between. Germline lookup yields CDR1 SGHDT and CDR2 YYEEEE. This CDR3 comprises 12 residues. The DNA for the CDR3 is TGTGCCAGCAGCTTGGGGAGCGGGGAGCTGTTTTTT. Residues: CASSLGSGELFF.

The rearrangement uses TRBV28 and TRBJ1-1, with D uncertain. The germline V and J ends were trimmed by 6 bases and 1 base, with 15 bases remaining between them. Germline lookup yields CDR1 MDHEN and CDR2 SYDVKM. This CDR3 region has 15 residues. CDR3 amino acids: CASRLGGPENTEAFF. CDR3 nucleotide sequence: TGTGCCAGCAGACTAGGAGGGCCGGAGAACACTGAAGCTTTCTTT.

The CDR3 sequence is CASSGTGSQPQHF. In DNA form, the CDR3 reads TGTGCCAGCAGCGGGACAGGGAGTCAGCCCCAGCATTTT. The chain has TRBV2 and TRBJ1-5, with 9 positions matching TRBD1. V gave up 6 bases and J gave up 6 bases; unmatched junction bases: 3. CDR1 and CDR2 (germline): SNHLY, FYNNEI. The CDR3 is 13 residues long.

This clone appeared a single time. The V call is TRBV5-1, the J call TRBJ1-6; D unclear. Germline V CDR1 and CDR2: SGHRS, YFSETQ. Trimming left V 1 base short and J 6 bases short, with 8 bases between. The CDR3 has 14 amino acids. The CDR3 region is CASSLTVANSPLHF. In DNA, the CDR3 is TGCGCCAGCAGCTTGACAGTTGCTAATTCACCCCTCCACTTT.